This T cell receptor beta chain was obtained from a study of cytomegalovirus exposure and HLA in healthy donors. Vbeta (60) and Jbeta (13) primers were used in the PCR. TCRdb keeps only in-frame clones here, not all; method: immunoSEQ multiplex PCR. The table includes more than 75,000 clones, about 68% detected once. Germline assignment: CDR1 MNHEY and CDR2 SMNVEV (reference sequence). CDR3 length equals 15 residues. V shed 5 bases, J shed 2 bases, and the junction held 8 bases outside the gene matches. This receptor was obtained from a man in his forties in good health and CMV-seropositive. The specimen sequenced was PBMCs. V is TRBV27 and J is TRBJ2-5, with TRBD1 matching over 7 bases. CDR3 in DNA: TGTGCCAGCAGTCTTACCGGGACAGTGCAAGAGACCCAGTACTTC. Translated: CASSLTGTVQETQYF.